This T cell receptor (beta chain) was recorded in a study of T cells in Graves' hyperthyroidism and ophthalmopathy. Aged 18 to 65, the patients had hyperthyroidism that was newly diagnosed and had lasted under 2 months. Uncontrolled infection, other autoimmune disease, pregnancy or lactation excluded patients. Study findings and constraints: Appearing also in blood were most of the thyroid clonotypes expanded above 0.001. Onset of ophthalmopathy came a median about 6.5 months after the model predicted it.

There were TCR beta CDR3 regions amplified from RNA transcripts. The HTBI primer set served for first-round RT-PCR of the TCR CDR3. TCRdb redid the calling of the multiplex PCR reads with MiXCR, one entry per CDR3 protein. The table lists about 720,000 distinct CDR3 sequences, under 20% of them singletons. About this clonotype: What it binds is not known. A much larger clone differs by one base, so this may be a read error.

This clonotype was obtained from a woman between 45 and 65 years old with Graves' hyperthyroidism that later progressed to Graves' ophthalmopathy. Material for sequencing was blood.

The CDR3 DNA reads TGCGGCGTCGGGGCAGGAAATAACTATGGCTACACCTTC. It yields the protein CGVGAGNNYGYTF. The chain is built from TRBV29-1 and TRBJ1-2; possible D gene TRBD1, 5 bases. CDR1 SQVTM and CDR2 ANQGSEA come from the germline V gene. CDR3 length: 13 residues.